Listed below are T cell receptor beta chains from one sample, sequenced in a study of PD-1 blockade in classical Hodgkin lymphoma. Sequenced by immunoSEQ multiplex PCR; TCRdb stores in-frame clones only, minus some. The table has about 41,000 clones, roughly 80% seen once. Source: peripheral blood mononuclear cells (PBMCs), taken at baseline. These receptors were obtained from a human donor with classical Hodgkin lymphoma. CDR3s include the opening cysteine and the closing phenylalanine or tryptophan. The size field is filled for only some rows; it gives once, few, many or a size class.

v_gene	j_gene	abundance	CDR3aa
TRBV28	TRBJ1-5	NA	CASSFFQGGNQPQHF
TRBV6-6	TRBJ2-7	NA	CATRDRVYEQYF
TRBV30	TRBJ2-1	few	CAWSPGLSYNEQFF
TRBV20-1	TRBJ2-3	NA	CSAILQQPQYF
TRBV18	TRBJ2-2	NA	CASSLLRGQREDTGELFF
TRBV7-6	TRBJ2-7	NA	CASSLAPTYEQYF
TRBV30	TRBJ1-2	NA	CAWSVLAGNYGYTF
TRBV14	TRBJ2-5	few	CASSRGNQETQYF
TRBV30	TRBJ2-6	NA	CAWSVRTGGTGANVLTF
TRBV6-5	TRBJ1-5	NA	CASSYSIDQPQHF
TRBV7-2	TRBJ2-1	NA	CASSLGLAGADEQFF
TRBV6-1	TRBJ2-7	few	CASRLLAGIAYEQYF
TRBV6-1	TRBJ2-5	NA	CASRRSGQETQYF
TRBV6-1	TRBJ2-7	NA	CASRVHGEQYF
TRBV11-2	TRBJ2-7	NA	CASSFQGRDPYEQYF
TRBV4-3	TRBJ1-3	NA	CASSQDTGSSGNTIYF
TRBV7-3	TRBJ2-1	NA	CASSPWEGAPHNEQFF
TRBV19	TRBJ2-1	NA	CASSIGRSNEQFF
TRBV28	TRBJ1-2	few	CASIDRGVYGYTF
TRBV6-5	TRBJ2-1	NA	CASSPGLAGLNEQFF
TRBV6-6	TRBJ2-7	NA	CASSDLQARDEQYF
TRBV9	TRBJ1-1	NA	CASSVAGGFHTEAFF
TRBV20-1	TRBJ2-7	NA	CSASNSYEQYF
TRBV15	TRBJ1-2	NA	CATSRLTGNYGYTF
TRBV28	TRBJ1-4	NA	CASSLAAINEKLFF
TRBV10-3	TRBJ1-1	NA	CAINAEGNTEAFF